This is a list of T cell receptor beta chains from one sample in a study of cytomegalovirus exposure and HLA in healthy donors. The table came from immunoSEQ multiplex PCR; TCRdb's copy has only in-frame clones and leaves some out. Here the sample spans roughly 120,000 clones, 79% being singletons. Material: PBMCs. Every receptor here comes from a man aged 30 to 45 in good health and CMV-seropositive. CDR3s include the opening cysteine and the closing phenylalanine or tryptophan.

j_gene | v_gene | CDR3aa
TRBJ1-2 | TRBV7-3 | CASSIDRGAGYTF
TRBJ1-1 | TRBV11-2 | CASSLRGPNTEAFF
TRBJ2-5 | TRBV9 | CASSVLTGGYQETQYF
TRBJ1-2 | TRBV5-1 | CASSLDGQGFGYGYTF
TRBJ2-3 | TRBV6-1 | CASKDRATDTQYF
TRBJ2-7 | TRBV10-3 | CAIRTMDRVDEQYF
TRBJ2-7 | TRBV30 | CAWERDRLSYEQYF
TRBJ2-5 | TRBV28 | CASNDRGPETQYF
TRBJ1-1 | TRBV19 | CASSVRQGSNTEAFF
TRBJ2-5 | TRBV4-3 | CASSQDLLSLAGAIKETQYF
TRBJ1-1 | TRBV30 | CARGGANTEAFF
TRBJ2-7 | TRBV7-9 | CASRRSGPGGRDEQYF
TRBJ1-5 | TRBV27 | CASSSYGQGSNQPQHF
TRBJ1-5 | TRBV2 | CASNTLRDREDQPQHF
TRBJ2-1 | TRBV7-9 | CASSLKRGLDNEQFF
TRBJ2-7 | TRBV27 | CASSPQDRGRWAYEQYF
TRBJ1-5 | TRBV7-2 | CASSFYGSGNQPQHF
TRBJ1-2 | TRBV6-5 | CASSLRDSMGYTF
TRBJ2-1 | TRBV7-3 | CASSLNGYNEQFF
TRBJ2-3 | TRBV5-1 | CASSPAGGPEDTQYF
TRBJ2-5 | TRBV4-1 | CASTGGETQYF
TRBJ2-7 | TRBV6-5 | CASSDRGSYEQYF
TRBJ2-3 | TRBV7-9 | CASKRALREGADTQYF
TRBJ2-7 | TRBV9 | CASSVLAGGPYEQYF
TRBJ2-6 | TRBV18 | CASSPPSTGSGANGLTF
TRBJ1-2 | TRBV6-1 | CASKEQGANYGYTF
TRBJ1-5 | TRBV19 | CASKGRTGGKSGNQPQHF
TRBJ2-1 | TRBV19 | CASSIRASGGVEQFF
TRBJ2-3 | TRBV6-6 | CASSYQLAGVGDTQYF
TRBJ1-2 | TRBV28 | CASRLTGELDGYTF
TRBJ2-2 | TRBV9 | CASSLQYRVRTGELFF
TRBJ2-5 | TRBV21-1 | CASSTPPRRQGGLVETQYF
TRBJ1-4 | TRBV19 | CASSIREFNEKLFF
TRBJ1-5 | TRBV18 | CASSLDTYSNQPQHF
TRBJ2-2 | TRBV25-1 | CASSEFRQGVGTGELFF
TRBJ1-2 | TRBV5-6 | CASSLVGARDPILYGYTF